This TCR beta chain stems from a study of cytomegalovirus exposure and HLA in healthy donors. Broader study findings: The authors assumed roughly uniform sequencing depth across donors for presence/absence analyses. There were reportedly fewer N-insertions in an Asian-associated ancestry cluster than the roughly 680-donor mean, in a later analysis. In a later analysis, about 17,000 TCR beta sequences were associated with HLA alleles at 0.05 false discovery rate. Accurate prediction of HLA-A and HLA-B alleles (for most subjects) was reportedly achieved from TCR beta sequences.

The J segment lost 4 bases and the V segment lost 1 base, leaving 3 bases of the junction unmatched. Germline-derived CDR1 and CDR2 are SSHAT and FNYEAQ (reference sequence). CDR3 length: 15 residues. The PCR ran on 60 Vbeta and 13 Jbeta primers. TCRdb keeps only in-frame clones here, not all; method: immunoSEQ multiplex PCR. Of around 99,000 clones listed, 82% are singletons. On this clone itself: Its specificity is unknown.

This clonotype was sampled from a man under 40 in good health and CMV-seropositive. Source material: PBMCs. This sequence joins TRBV7-7 and TRBJ2-1; the match to TRBD2 covers 8 bases. DNA for the CDR3: TGTGCCAGCAGCTTAGGATCGGGGGGGTACAATGAGCAGTTCTTC. Encoded protein: CASSLGSGGYNEQFF. Using reference TRBV7-7 and TRBJ2-1 for the parts outside the CDR3, the full variable domain is GAGVSQSPRYKVTKRGQDVTLRCDPISSHATLYWYQQALGQGPEFLTYFNYEAQPDKSGLPSDRFSAERPEGSISTLTIQRTEQRDSAMYRCASSLGSGGYNEQFFGPGTRLTVL.